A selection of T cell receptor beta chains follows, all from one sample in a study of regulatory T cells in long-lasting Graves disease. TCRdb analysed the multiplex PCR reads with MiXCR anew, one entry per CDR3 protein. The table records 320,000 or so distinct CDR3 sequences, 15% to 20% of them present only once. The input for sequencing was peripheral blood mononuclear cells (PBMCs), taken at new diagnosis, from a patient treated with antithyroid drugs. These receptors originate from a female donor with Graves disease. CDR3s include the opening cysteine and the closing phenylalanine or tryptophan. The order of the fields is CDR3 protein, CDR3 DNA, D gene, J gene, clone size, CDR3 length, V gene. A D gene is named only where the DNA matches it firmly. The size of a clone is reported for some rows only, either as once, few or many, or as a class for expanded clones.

CDR3 protein: CASSPTAATNEKLFF
CDR3 DNA: TGTGCCAGCAGCCCCACAGCCGCAACTAATGAAAAACTGTTTTTT
D gene: .
J gene: TRBJ1-4
clone size: many
CDR3 length: 15
V gene: TRBV3-1

CDR3 protein: CASSGRLAGGDNEQFF
CDR3 DNA: TGTGCCAGCAGCGGAAGACTAGCGGGGGGAGACAATGAGCAGTTCTTC
D gene: TRBD2
J gene: TRBJ2-1
clone size: .
CDR3 length: 16
V gene: TRBV7-2

CDR3 protein: CASSVGVEDTQYF
CDR3 DNA: TGTGCCAGCAGCGTGGGAGTAGAGGATACGCAGTATTTT
D gene: .
J gene: TRBJ2-3
clone size: .
CDR3 length: 13
V gene: TRBV5-4

CDR3 protein: CASSPVSTANYGYTF
CDR3 DNA: TGTGCCAGCAGCCCGGTATCGACAGCTAACTATGGCTACACCTTC
D gene: .
J gene: TRBJ1-2
clone size: many
CDR3 length: 15
V gene: TRBV28

CDR3 protein: CASSRTGQGGIETQYF
CDR3 DNA: TGTGCCAGCAGCCGGACGGGGCAGGGTGGTATAGAGACCCAGTACTTC
D gene: .
J gene: TRBJ2-5
clone size: .
CDR3 length: 16
V gene: TRBV28

CDR3 protein: CASSVGGGYGYTF
CDR3 DNA: TGTGCCAGCAGCGTGGGGGGTGGGTATGGCTACACCTTC
D gene: .
J gene: TRBJ1-2
clone size: many
CDR3 length: 13
V gene: TRBV9

CDR3 protein: CAWSFGRGGGAFF
CDR3 DNA: TGTGCCTGGAGTTTCGGTCGTGGTGGTGGAGCTTTCTTT
D gene: .
J gene: TRBJ1-1
clone size: .
CDR3 length: 13
V gene: TRBV30

CDR3 protein: CAWSVFSVSTDTQYF
CDR3 DNA: TGTGCCTGGAGTGTATTCAGCGTAAGCACAGATACGCAGTATTTT
D gene: .
J gene: TRBJ2-3
clone size: many
CDR3 length: 15
V gene: TRBV30

CDR3 protein: CASSAEVSTEAFF
CDR3 DNA: TGTGCCAGCAGCGCGGAGGTGAGCACTGAAGCTTTCTTT
D gene: .
J gene: TRBJ1-1
clone size: many
CDR3 length: 13
V gene: TRBV9

CDR3 protein: CASSTEQGGEQYF
CDR3 DNA: TGTGCCAGCAGCACGGAACAGGGGGGCGAGCAGTACTTC
D gene: TRBD1
J gene: TRBJ2-7
clone size: .
CDR3 length: 13
V gene: TRBV5-4

CDR3 protein: CASSIIPLEQYF
CDR3 DNA: TGTGCCAGCAGTATAATCCCTTTAGAGCAGTACTTC
D gene: .
J gene: TRBJ2-7
clone size: .
CDR3 length: 12
V gene: TRBV28

CDR3 protein: CSAFVGTGNTEAFF
CDR3 DNA: TGCAGTGCTTTCGTGGGGACAGGGAACACTGAAGCTTTCTTT
D gene: TRBD1
J gene: TRBJ1-1
clone size: many
CDR3 length: 14
V gene: TRBV20-1

CDR3 protein: CASTTPLQGYNEQFF
CDR3 DNA: TGTGCCAGCACCACACCACTACAGGGGTACAATGAGCAGTTCTTC
D gene: TRBD1
J gene: TRBJ2-1
clone size: many
CDR3 length: 15
V gene: TRBV7-2

CDR3 protein: CATSAAGGRLGKNIQYF
CDR3 DNA: TGTGCCACCAGTGCAGCAGGGGGAAGATTGGGCAAAAACATTCAGTACTTC
D gene: TRBD1
J gene: TRBJ2-4
clone size: many
CDR3 length: 17
V gene: TRBV24-1

CDR3 protein: CASSVPLAGADEQYF
CDR3 DNA: TGCGCCAGCAGTGTTCCTCTAGCGGGAGCGGACGAGCAGTACTTC
D gene: TRBD2
J gene: TRBJ2-7
clone size: many
CDR3 length: 15
V gene: TRBV10-2

CDR3 protein: CASSFGTSGRINEQFF
CDR3 DNA: TGTGCCAGCAGCTTCGGGACTAGCGGGAGGATTAATGAGCAGTTCTTC
D gene: TRBD2
J gene: TRBJ2-1
clone size: once
CDR3 length: 16
V gene: TRBV9

CDR3 protein: CASSPLADPWETQYF
CDR3 DNA: TGTGCCAGCAGTCCGCTAGCGGATCCCTGGGAGACCCAGTACTTC
D gene: TRBD2
J gene: TRBJ2-5
clone size: many
CDR3 length: 15
V gene: TRBV12-3/TRBV12-4

CDR3 protein: CASSSHRGNQPQHF
CDR3 DNA: TGTGCCAGCAGTTCTCATAGGGGGAATCAGCCCCAGCATTTT
D gene: .
J gene: TRBJ1-5
clone size: .
CDR3 length: 14
V gene: TRBV27

CDR3 protein: CAWSIAGGTEAFF
CDR3 DNA: TGTGCCTGGAGTATCGCCGGGGGGACTGAAGCTTTCTTT
D gene: .
J gene: TRBJ1-1
clone size: .
CDR3 length: 13
V gene: TRBV30

CDR3 protein: CASSLWTSRVGDTQYF
CDR3 DNA: TGTGCCAGCAGCCTGTGGACTAGCCGTGTTGGGGATACGCAGTATTTT
D gene: TRBD2
J gene: TRBJ2-3
clone size: many
CDR3 length: 16
V gene: TRBV7-9

CDR3 protein: CASSLLGTTRTGELFF
CDR3 DNA: TGTGCCAGCAGCTTACTCGGGACAACCCGGACCGGGGAGCTGTTTTTT
D gene: .
J gene: TRBJ2-2
clone size: .
CDR3 length: 16
V gene: TRBV13

CDR3 protein: CASSLPGTGATEAFF
CDR3 DNA: TGTGCCAGCAGTTTACCCGGGACAGGGGCCACTGAAGCTTTCTTT
D gene: TRBD1
J gene: TRBJ1-1
clone size: .
CDR3 length: 15
V gene: TRBV28

CDR3 protein: CASSLARRVLETQYF
CDR3 DNA: TGTGCCAGCAGCTTAGCGCGTAGGGTTCTGGAGACCCAGTACTTC
D gene: .
J gene: TRBJ2-5
clone size: few
CDR3 length: 15
V gene: TRBV7-2

CDR3 protein: CASSLVGAGLYEQFF
CDR3 DNA: TGTGCCAGCAGTTTAGTGGGGGCAGGGTTGTATGAGCAGTTCTTC
D gene: .
J gene: TRBJ2-1
clone size: many
CDR3 length: 15
V gene: TRBV27

CDR3 protein: CASSQGHLPNSPLHF
CDR3 DNA: TGTGCCAGCAGCCAAGGGCATTTACCGAATTCACCCCTCCACTTT
D gene: .
J gene: TRBJ1-6
clone size: few
CDR3 length: 15
V gene: TRBV14

CDR3 protein: CASTPFRAGVGNEQFF
CDR3 DNA: TGTGCCAGCACCCCATTCAGGGCAGGGGTCGGCAATGAGCAGTTCTTC
D gene: .
J gene: TRBJ2-1
clone size: few
CDR3 length: 16
V gene: TRBV12-3/TRBV12-4

CDR3 protein: CASKGGYTYEQYF
CDR3 DNA: TGTGCCAGCAAAGGGGGCTACACCTACGAGCAGTACTTC
D gene: TRBD1
J gene: TRBJ2-7
clone size: .
CDR3 length: 13
V gene: TRBV3-1

CDR3 protein: CASSPQGGIHSGANVLTF
CDR3 DNA: TGTGCCAGCAGCCCCCAAGGCGGGATACACTCTGGGGCCAACGTCCTGACTTTC
D gene: .
J gene: TRBJ2-6
clone size: .
CDR3 length: 18
V gene: TRBV7-9

CDR3 protein: CASSLNPGGRSEQYF
CDR3 DNA: TGTGCCAGCAGCTTAAACCCGGGGGGCCGCTCCGAGCAGTACTTC
D gene: .
J gene: TRBJ2-7
clone size: many
CDR3 length: 15
V gene: TRBV7-3

CDR3 protein: CASSLWDRGRETQYF
CDR3 DNA: TGTGCCAGCAGCTTATGGGACAGGGGGCGAGAGACCCAGTACTTC
D gene: TRBD1
J gene: TRBJ2-5
clone size: many
CDR3 length: 15
V gene: TRBV11-2

CDR3 protein: CASRQVTDTQYF
CDR3 DNA: TGTGCCAGCAGACAGGTCACAGATACGCAGTATTTT
D gene: .
J gene: TRBJ2-3
clone size: many
CDR3 length: 12
V gene: TRBV12-3/TRBV12-4

CDR3 protein: CATSETTVNSNQPQHF
CDR3 DNA: TGTGCCACCAGTGAGACGACAGTCAATAGCAATCAGCCCCAGCATTTT
D gene: .
J gene: TRBJ1-5
clone size: few
CDR3 length: 16
V gene: TRBV24-1

CDR3 protein: CASSFSGGKGGSEAFF
CDR3 DNA: TGTGCCAGCAGTTTCTCAGGGGGAAAAGGAGGAAGTGAAGCTTTCTTT
D gene: TRBD1
J gene: TRBJ1-1
clone size: few
CDR3 length: 16
V gene: TRBV12-3/TRBV12-4

CDR3 protein: CASSRLAGTGRAYNEQFF
CDR3 DNA: TGTGCCAGCAGCCGACTAGCGGGAACGGGGAGGGCCTACAATGAGCAGTTCTTC
D gene: TRBD2
J gene: TRBJ2-1
clone size: many
CDR3 length: 18
V gene: TRBV11-3

CDR3 protein: CASSLVGREETDTQYF
CDR3 DNA: TGTGCCAGCAGCTTAGTCGGGCGGGAGGAGACAGATACGCAGTATTTT
D gene: TRBD2
J gene: TRBJ2-3
clone size: many
CDR3 length: 16
V gene: TRBV7-9

CDR3 protein: CASSPRLAGGPQVGTQYF
CDR3 DNA: TGTGCCAGCAGCCCACGACTAGCGGGAGGGCCTCAAGTTGGTACGCAGTATTTT
D gene: TRBD2
J gene: TRBJ2-3
clone size: many
CDR3 length: 18
V gene: TRBV13

CDR3 protein: CASRKGIETQYF
CDR3 DNA: TGTGCCAGCAGGAAAGGGATCGAGACCCAGTACTTC
D gene: .
J gene: TRBJ2-5
clone size: once
CDR3 length: 12
V gene: TRBV28

CDR3 protein: CASSPRQGAKEELFF
CDR3 DNA: TGTGCCAGCTCACCTCGACAGGGGGCGAAAGAGGAGCTGTTTTTT
D gene: TRBD1
J gene: TRBJ2-2
clone size: few
CDR3 length: 15
V gene: TRBV18

CDR3 protein: CASTRTREDTEAFF
CDR3 DNA: TGTGCCAGCACCAGGACCCGGGAGGACACTGAAGCTTTCTTT
D gene: .
J gene: TRBJ1-1
clone size: many
CDR3 length: 14
V gene: TRBV6-1

CDR3 protein: CASNRQGTYEQYF
CDR3 DNA: TGTGCCAGCAACCGACAGGGAACCTACGAGCAGTACTTC
D gene: TRBD1
J gene: TRBJ2-7
clone size: .
CDR3 length: 13
V gene: TRBV5-6

CDR3 protein: CASEDRVSYEQYF
CDR3 DNA: TGTGCCAGCGAAGACAGGGTAAGCTACGAGCAGTACTTC
D gene: TRBD1
J gene: TRBJ2-7
clone size: many
CDR3 length: 13
V gene: TRBV27